The 15 T cell receptor beta chains below come from one sample, sequenced in a study of PD-1 blockade in mismatch repair-deficient tumors. Assay: immunoSEQ multiplex PCR; the TCRdb copy retains only in-frame clones and omits some. The sample lists over 100,000 clones; around three quarters were seen once. The material sequenced was peripheral blood, taken 60 weeks after starting pembrolizumab. The receptor source for this set is an adult with mismatch repair-deficient cancer.

This clone was recorded a few times. This rearrangement joins TRBV29-1 to TRBJ1-2; TRBD1 is a possible D gene (5 bases). The germline gives CDR1 SQVTM, CDR2 ANQGSEA. V dropped 1 base and J dropped 5 bases, with 8 bases sitting between them. The CDR3 sequence is 12 residues long. The chain's CDR3 is CSVEGQPYGYTF. DNA of the CDR3: TGCAGCGTTGAAGGACAGCCATATGGCTACACCTTC.

This rearrangement joins TRBV7-2 to TRBJ2-7, with D unresolved. Germline V gives CDR1 SGHTA, CDR2 FQGNSA. The CDR3 spans 14 residues. The ends were cut back, 1 base at V and 4 bases at J, with 11 bases in the middle. The CDR3 DNA follows: TGTGCCAGCAGCTTAGTACAGTTCCGGTACGAGCAGTACTTC. Protein: CASSLVQFRYEQYF.

The V call is TRBV9, the J call TRBJ2-1; 10 positions agree with TRBD2. This CDR3 spans 17 amino acids. V shed 0 bases and J 6 bases; nucleotides not matched to a gene: 9. Per the germline V gene, CDR1 is SGDLS and CDR2 is YYNGEE. The CDR3 DNA is TGTGCCAGCAGCGTAGATGGGGAGCGGGAGGGGGGCAATGAGCAGTTCTTC. Encoded protein: CASSVDGEREGGNEQFF.

This clone was observed a handful of times. DNA for the CDR3: TGTGCCAGCTCACCGGGGCAGGGGGCTTGGGCTTTCTTT. It yields the protein CASSPGQGAWAFF. The V and J genes are TRBV18 and TRBJ1-1, with 8 bases fitting TRBD1. This CDR3 spans 13 amino acids. The germline CDR1 and CDR2 sequences are KGHSH and LQKENI. V lost 3 bases to trimming and J lost 11 bases; unmatched junction nucleotides: 8.

The chain combines TRBV7-9 with TRBJ2-7, with 9 bases aligning to TRBD1. Unmatched junction bases numbered 7, after V lost 5 bases and J lost 2 bases. The CDR3 extends over 15 amino acids. Germline loops: CDR1 SEHNR, CDR2 FQNEAQ (reference sequence). CDR3 sequence (DNA): TGTGCCAGCAGCCCCGGGACAGGGAGCCCCTACGAGCAGTACTTC. This sequence encodes CASSPGTGSPYEQYF.

The chain carries TRBV19 and TRBJ2-1; 8 bases are a match to TRBD1. This CDR3 is 14 amino acids long. Germline values: CDR1 LNHDA, CDR2 SQIVND (reference sequence). Trimming removed 6 bases from V and 4 bases from J; junction bases left unmatched: 5. The DNA for the CDR3 is TGTGCCAGTAGACAGGGGGGCCGATACAATGAGCAGTTCTTC. Protein product: CASRQGGRYNEQFF.

This chain connects TRBV6-6 to TRBJ1-5; D is undetermined. CDR3 length: 14 amino acids. Germline V gene data show CDR1 as MNHNY and CDR2 as SVGAGI (reference sequence). V lost 2 bases, J lost 5 bases, and 10 bases lay in between. CDR3 coding DNA: TGTGCCAGCAGTTACGGGGTCCCGGATCAGCCCCAGCATTTT. Translated: CASSYGVPDQPQHF.

V and J are TRBV14 and TRBJ2-1; TRBD2 might be the D (5 bases). V was trimmed by 4 bases and J by 7 bases, leaving 14 bases between them. The length of the CDR3 is 14 residues. CDR1 SGHDN and CDR2 FVKESK come from the germline V gene. CDR3 residues: CASSPGPLENEQFF. The CDR3 DNA follows: TGTGCCAGCAGCCCAGGCCCACTAGAGAATGAGCAGTTCTTC. The full variable domain, in which reference TRBV14 and TRBJ2-1 provide the parts outside the CDR3, is EAGVTQFPSHSVIEKGQTVTLRCDPISGHDNLYWYRRVMGKEIKFLLHFVKESKQDESGMPNNRFLAERTGGTYSTLKVQPAELEDSGVYFCASSPGPLENEQFFGPGTRLTVL.

This clone was detected a few times. This chain joins TRBV30 and TRBJ1-2, with TRBD1 matching 11 bases. Germline V gene sequence: CDR1 GTSNPN, CDR2 SVGIG (reference sequence). After removal of 2 bases from V and 6 bases from J, the junction contained 11 bases not matched to a gene. The CDR3 has 16 residues. The CDR3 spells CAWSRTGGRSADGYTF. DNA of the CDR3: TGTGCCTGGAGTCGGACAGGGGGCAGAAGTGCGGATGGCTACACCTTC.

The V and J genes are TRBV10-3 and TRBJ2-3; perhaps TRBD2 as D (5 bases). Deletions cut 11 bases from V and 0 bases from J, with 15 bases between. The germline V gene has CDR1 ENHRY and CDR2 SYGVKD. The CDR3 has 14 amino acids. The CDR3 sequence: CAPSGRLSTDTQYF. The DNA for the CDR3 is TGTGCCCCGAGCGGCAGGCTTAGCACAGATACGCAGTATTTT.

In this sample, this clone turned up many times. This rearrangement joins TRBV2 to TRBJ2-1; D is unclear. Trimming shortened V by 4 bases and J by 10 bases, and 8 bases separated the two germline ends. The CDR3 contains 11 residues. Germline V gene lookup returns CDR1 SNHLY and CDR2 FYNNEI. In nucleotides, the CDR3 is TGTGCCAGCAGTGTAACCAGAGAGCAGTTCTTC. Protein product: CASSVTREQFF. The variable domain in full, with the rest retrieved from reference TRBV2 and TRBJ2-1, is EPEVTQTPSHQVTQMGQEVILRCVPISNHLYFYWYRQILGQKVEFLVSFYNNEISEKSEIFDDQFSVERPDGSNFTLKIRSTKLEDSAMYFCASSVTREQFFGPGTRLTVL.

CDR3 sequence reads: CASSIDPGAYTEAFF. The CDR3 nucleotides are TGTGCCAGTAGTATAGACCCAGGGGCTTACACTGAAGCTTTCTTT. The chain has TRBV19 and TRBJ1-1; tentatively, D is TRBD1 (6 bases). Trimming shortened V by 0 bases and J by 3 bases, and 11 bases separated the two germline ends. CDR1 LNHDA and CDR2 SQIVND come from the germline V gene (reference sequence). This CDR3 has 15 amino acids.

V is TRBV30 and J is TRBJ1-3, with D unresolved. Germline V gene sequence: CDR1 GTSNPN, CDR2 SVGIG (reference sequence). V lost 2 bases and J lost 0, with 11 bases in between. The CDR3 is made up of 15 amino acids. This CDR3 reads CAWSIPVSSGNTIYF. The CDR3 DNA is TGTGCCTGGAGTATTCCAGTCTCCTCTGGAAACACCATATATTTT.

This clone has just a few counts. The rearrangement links TRBV7-9 to TRBJ2-5; D is unclear. This CDR3 comprises 16 residues. Trimming took off 1 base at V and 3 bases at J, with 15 bases between the two ends. CDR1 is SEHNR and CDR2 is FQNEAQ in the germline V gene (reference sequence). CDR3 nucleotides: TGTGCCAGCAGCTTAGGATCCTTCGTCGGAAAAGAGACCCAGTACTTC. Translating gives CASSLGSFVGKETQYF.

This chain joins TRBV21-1 and TRBJ2-1; the D call TRBD2 from the table was never checked on the DNA. TRBV21-1 is a documented pseudogene. The CDR3 sequence is 19 residues long. CDR3 sequence: CASSKEITDSESGYNEQFF. CDR3 sequence (DNA): TGTGCCAGCAGCAAAGAAATCACGGATTCCGAATCGGGCTACAATGAGCAGTTCTTC.